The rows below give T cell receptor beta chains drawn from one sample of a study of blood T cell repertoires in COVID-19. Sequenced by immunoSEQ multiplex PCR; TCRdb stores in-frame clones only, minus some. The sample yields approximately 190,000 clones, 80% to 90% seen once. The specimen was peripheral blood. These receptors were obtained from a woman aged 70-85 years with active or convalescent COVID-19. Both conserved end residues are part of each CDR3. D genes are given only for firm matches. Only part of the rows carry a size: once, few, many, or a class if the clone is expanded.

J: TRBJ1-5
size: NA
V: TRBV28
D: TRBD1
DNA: TGTGCCAGCAGCACAGGGGGCAGCAATCAGCCCCAGCATTTT
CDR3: CASSTGGSNQPQHF

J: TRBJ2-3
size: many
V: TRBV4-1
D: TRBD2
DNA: TGCGCCAGCAGCAACCGGGAGGCTAGCGGGACAGATACGCAGTATTTT
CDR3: CASSNREASGTDTQYF

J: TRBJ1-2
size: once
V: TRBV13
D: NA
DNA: TGTGCCAGCTCGTCCGGGGGGGCTACTAACTATGGCTACACCTTC
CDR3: CASSSGGATNYGYTF

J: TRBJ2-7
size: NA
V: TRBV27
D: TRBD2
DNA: TGTGCCAGCACTATAGCGGGAGGGTTCCACGAGCAGTACTTC
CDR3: CASTIAGGFHEQYF

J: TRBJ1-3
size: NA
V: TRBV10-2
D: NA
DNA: TGCGCCAGCAGTGAGATCCTGGGGGCCGGCTCTGGAAACACCATATATTTT
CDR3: CASSEILGAGSGNTIYF

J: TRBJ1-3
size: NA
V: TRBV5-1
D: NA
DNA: TGCGCCAGCAGCTTAACAGGATCGGACCGAAACACCATATATTTT
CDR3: CASSLTGSDRNTIYF

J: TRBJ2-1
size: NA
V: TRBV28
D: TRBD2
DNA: TGTGCCAGCAGTCCCCGGCTAGCGGGTTACAATGAGCAGTTCTTC
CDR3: CASSPRLAGYNEQFF

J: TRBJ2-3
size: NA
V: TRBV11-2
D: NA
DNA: TGTGCCAGCAGCTCTTCCCCTGGCACAGATACGCAGTATTTT
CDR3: CASSSSPGTDTQYF

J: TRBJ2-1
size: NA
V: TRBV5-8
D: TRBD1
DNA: TGTGCCAGCAGCTTGACGCGCGGGACAGGGGGCAATGAGCAGTTCTTC
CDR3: CASSLTRGTGGNEQFF

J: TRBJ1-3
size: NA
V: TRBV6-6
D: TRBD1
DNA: TGTGCCAGCATTAAGACAGGGACCTTGGGAAACACCATATATTTT
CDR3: CASIKTGTLGNTIYF